This T cell receptor beta chain emerged from a study of neurological immune-mediated disorders. Study-level information: The approximately 35 multiple sclerosis patients comprised around 31 that were relapsing-remitting and 3 that were secondary progressive. Study observations and caveats: The most TCR clonal expansion was seen in HTLV-1-associated myelopathy, whereas the least was seen in multiple sclerosis, below the level in healthy controls.

cDNA was made by 5'RACE with 10-nucleotide random UMIs. From the 5' RACE reads, TCRdb called clonotypes with MiXCR, one entry per CDR3 protein. Of around 30,000 distinct CDR3 sequences listed, 2% to 2.5% are singletons. Germline V gives CDR1 SGHTA, CDR2 FQGNSA. V lost 3 bases and J lost 8; bases outside the gene matches: 5. The CDR3 loop spans 14 amino acids. PBMCs stored at -80 C, 2 million in total, were the source of the unsorted libraries. This clonotype was counted ten times or more. Antigen unknown. Sequencing was performed on PBMCs. V usage is TRBV7-2 and J usage is TRBJ2-4; TRBD1 aligns across 9 bases. This TCR came from a woman aged 45 to 65 with multiple sclerosis. CDR3 amino acids: CASSFLTGGHIQYF. Here the CDR3 DNA reads TGTGCCAGCAGCTTCCTGACAGGGGGACACATTCAGTACTTC.